These 7 T cell receptor beta chains came from one sample sequenced in a study of the immune and genomic landscape of osteosarcoma. Data came from immunoSEQ multiplex PCR; TCRdb stores just in-frame clones and leaves some out. The sample holds about 410 clones, around 80% seen once. Source material: tumor tissue from a local recurrence in the humerus. The source of these receptors is a woman younger than 30 with osteosarcoma.

The DNA of the CDR3 is TGTGCCAGCAGGAGAGGGGTAGGAGAAGAGACCCAGTACTTC. It specifies CASRRGVGEETQYF. The genes are TRBV11-2 and TRBJ2-5; D tentatively fits TRBD1 or TRBD2 (5 bases each). CDR1 SGHAT and CDR2 FQNNGV come from the germline V gene. This CDR3 region has 14 residues. The V gene lost 6 bases and the J gene lost 3 bases, with 14 bases spanning the gap.

The CDR3 DNA sequence: TGTGCCAGCTCACCCCGGGGGTTATCGAACACCGGGGAGCTGTTTTTT. It translates to CASSPRGLSNTGELFF. The rearrangement uses TRBV18 and TRBJ2-2, with D possibly being TRBD2 (6 bases). Germline V gene sequence: CDR1 KGHSH, CDR2 LQKENI. The CDR3 runs to 16 residues. Trimming took 3 bases from V and 0 from J, leaving 11 bases between them.

The J gene is TRBJ2-2, the V gene TRBV2; 7 nucleotides line up with TRBD1. J lost 6 bases, V lost 8 bases, and 18 bases had no gene match. Germline V gene data show CDR1 as SNHLY and CDR2 as FYNNEI. The CDR3 is made up of 17 amino acids. CDR3: CASHTDPETGSPGELFF. The CDR3 region has the DNA TGTGCCAGCCATACAGACCCGGAGACAGGGTCTCCCGGGGAGCTGTTTTTT.

The chain recombines TRBV28 with TRBJ2-7; no clear D gene. V was pared by 2 bases and J by 3 bases, with 8 bases between. The length of the CDR3 is 13 residues. CDR1 is MDHEN, CDR2 SYDVKM, per germline. As DNA, the CDR3 is TGTGCCAGCAGTTTAGGAATTGGCTACGAGCAGTACTTC. Amino acids: CASSLGIGYEQYF. Complete variable domain (other parts from reference TRBV28 and TRBJ2-7): DVKVTQSSRYLVKRTGEKVFLECVQDMDHENMFWYRQDPGLGLRLIYFSYDVKMKEKGDIPEGYSVSREKKERFSLILESASTNQTSMYLCASSLGIGYEQYFGPGTRLTVT.

The gene calls are TRBV5-5 and TRBJ2-6; D is ambiguous. CDR1 is SGHKS, CDR2 YYEKEE, per germline (reference sequence). The CDR3 runs to 17 residues. Trimming pared 7 bases from V and 5 bases from J, leaving 22 bases between. CDR3 sequence reads: CASHENVAQSRANVLTF. CDR3 DNA sequence: TGTGCCAGCCACGAAAATGTCGCACAAAGTCGGGCCAACGTCCTGACTTTC. The full variable domain, in which reference TRBV5-5 and TRBJ2-6 provide the parts outside the CDR3, is DAGVTQSPTHLIKTRGQQVTLRCSPISGHKSVSWYQQVLGQGPQFIFQYYEKEERGRGNFPDRFSARQFPNYSSELNVNALLLGDSALYLCASHENVAQSRANVLTFGAGSRLTVL.

V is TRBV10-3 and J is TRBJ2-3; 10 nucleotides agree with TRBD2. Germline trimming cut 6 bases from V and 4 bases from J; bases unmatched to any gene: 7. CDR1 and CDR2 from the germline V gene are ENHRY and SYGVKD. The CDR3 extends over 15 amino acids. CDR3 in amino acids: CAIREAGGPSDTQYF. CDR3 in DNA: TGTGCCATCAGGGAAGCGGGGGGGCCGTCAGATACGCAGTATTTT.

V usage is TRBV18 and J usage is TRBJ2-1; 12 positions match TRBD2. The CDR3 spans 20 residues. CDR1 and CDR2 (germline): KGHSH, LQKENI. Trimming removed 0 bases from V and 1 base from J; junction bases left unmatched: 10. The CDR3 reads CASSPPLSSGRGSSYNEQFF. CDR3 nucleotides: TGTGCCAGCTCACCACCGCTTTCTAGCGGGAGGGGGTCTTCCTACAATGAGCAGTTCTTC.